This T cell receptor beta chain was sequenced for a study of cytomegalovirus exposure and HLA in healthy donors. Study in general: In an earlier analysis, 90 million to 130 million unique TCR beta sequences were found from approximately 170 million T cells. A preliminary data release comprised 91 million or so unique TCRs obtained from HLA-typed donors. Points from the study as a whole: Certain indistinguishable V segments, among them TRBV6-2 and TRBV6-3, were excluded. In a later analysis, productive TCRs from donors in an Asian-associated ancestry cluster reportedly carried fewer N-insertions than the cohort mean.

With regard to this clone: Its cognate antigen is unknown.

Germline-derived CDR1 and CDR2 are MGHRA and YSYEKL. After removal of 0 bases from V and 3 bases from J, the junction contained 1 base not matched to a gene. The CDR3 runs 14 residues. PCR used 60 Vbeta primers and 13 Jbeta primers. The protocol was immunoSEQ multiplex PCR, while the TCRdb copy is restricted to in-frame clones and leaves out a portion. The sample yields under 200,000 clones, around 77% seen once. The J gene is TRBJ2-7, the V gene TRBV4-1, with TRBD1 matching over 8 bases. This TCR was recovered from a woman aged 25 to 39 in good health and CMV-seropositive. Sequenced material: PBMCs. The CDR3 reads CASSQEDRGYEQYF. DNA of the CDR3: TGCGCCAGCAGCCAAGAAGACAGGGGCTACGAGCAGTACTTC.